The next 14 T cell receptor beta chains were all read from a single sample in a study of blood T cell repertoires in COVID-19. Using immunoSEQ multiplex PCR, the repertoire was profiled, and TCRdb retains in-frame clones only, with some absent. The sample consists of around 87,000 clones, 70% to 90% of them appearing once. The specimen was peripheral blood. These receptors were taken from a man aged 50-60 years with acute or convalescent COVID-19.

The gene calls are TRBV7-3 and TRBJ2-3; D not certain. The germline V and J ends were trimmed by 2 bases and 3 bases, with 9 bases remaining between them. CDR3 length equals 14 residues. Germline CDR1 is SGHTA and CDR2 is FQGTGA. CDR3 in DNA: TGTGCCAGCAGCTTAGAGTTAGTTACAGATACGCAGTATTTT. This translates into CASSLELVTDTQYF.

The V call is TRBV5-1, the J call TRBJ1-3; D remains ambiguous. This CDR3 has 16 residues. Germline CDR1 SGHRS, CDR2 YFSETQ. V shed 4 bases and J shed 2 bases, with 16 bases lying between them. CDR3 nucleotides: TGCGCCAGCAGCGTCGGACGGGGAACCCCTGGAAACACCATATATTTT. It codes for CASSVGRGTPGNTIYF.

The V gene is TRBV12-3 or TRBV12-4, the J gene TRBJ1-5; possible D gene TRBD1, 6 bases. The CDR3 extends over 13 amino acids. Trimming took off 10 bases at V and 4 bases at J, with 14 bases between the two ends. The CDR3 nucleotides read TGTGCCACCTCTTGGGGGCGGAATCAGCCCCAGCATTTT. Encoded protein: CATSWGRNQPQHF.

The genes are TRBV6-5 and TRBJ2-3; TRBD2 is a possible D gene (6 bases). Between the trimmed V and J ends, which lost 8 bases and 0 bases, there was a span of 12 bases. The CDR3 has 14 residues. CDR1 and CDR2 (germline): MNHEY, SVGAGI. The CDR3 DNA is TGTGCCAGCCAGGCTGCGGGGAGCACAGATACGCAGTATTTT. Its protein product is CASQAAGSTDTQYF.

CDR3 amino acids: CASSPYMGLAAITGELFF. The CDR3 DNA follows: TGTGCCAGCAGCCCGTACATGGGACTAGCGGCGATAACCGGGGAGCTGTTTTTT. The chain carries TRBV7-3 and TRBJ2-2; 11 positions agree with TRBD2. J lost 5 bases, V lost 5 bases, and 13 bases had no gene match. This CDR3 has 18 residues. Germline CDR1 and CDR2: SGHTA and FQGTGA.

The chain joins TRBV10-3 to TRBJ2-3; TRBD2 is a possible D gene (6 bases). This CDR3 has 14 residues. Germline loops: CDR1 ENHRY, CDR2 SYGVKD. The V end lost 7 bases, the J end lost 4 bases, and 15 bases lay between the germline ends. CDR3 protein: CAIMSQGGPDTQYF. CDR3 coding DNA: TGTGCCATCATGAGTCAGGGAGGCCCAGATACGCAGTATTTT.

CDR3 nucleotide sequence: TGTGCCAGCAGCTTGAATCAGGGGGCTGCTGAAGCTTTCTTT. It yields the protein CASSLNQGAAEAFF. V is TRBV7-3 and J is TRBJ1-1; 8 bases are shared with TRBD1. V lost 3 bases, J lost 6 bases, and 6 bases stayed unmatched. CDR3 length: 14 residues. Germline assignment: CDR1 SGHTA and CDR2 FQGTGA.

The chain combines TRBV19 with TRBJ2-2; TRBD2 matches 14 bases. The germline gives CDR1 LNHDA, CDR2 SQIVND (reference sequence). V dropped 3 bases and J dropped 6; count of bases not matched to a gene: 6. There are 17 residues in the CDR3. The CDR3 coding sequence is TGTGCCAGTAGTATCCTCCCGGGACTAGCGGGGGCCGGGGAGCTGTTTTTT. Translated, it gives CASSILPGLAGAGELFF.

The chain is built from TRBV3-1 (or the pseudogene TRBV3-2) and TRBJ2-5; 10 bases match TRBD2. Per germline, CDR1 LGHDT and CDR2 YNNKEL (reference sequence). This CDR3 comprises 16 residues. V lost 1 base, J lost 4 bases, and 6 bases stayed unmatched. DNA of the CDR3: TGTGCCAGCAGCCAAGGGCTAGCGGGGGCGGGAGAGACCCAGTACTTC. This translates into CASSQGLAGAGETQYF.

The chain is built from TRBV5-1 and TRBJ1-1; D remains ambiguous. Germline values: CDR1 SGHRS, CDR2 YFSETQ. The CDR3 consists of 14 residues. Between the trimmed V and J ends, which lost 1 base and 3 bases, there was a span of 10 bases. The CDR3 coding sequence is TGCGCCAGCAGCTTGTCGGGGTGGGACACTGAAGCTTTCTTT. Its protein product is CASSLSGWDTEAFF.

This clone occurred once. The chain couples TRBV10-3 to TRBJ1-1; 7 bases are shared with TRBD1. The CDR3 consists of 13 residues. The J segment lost 3 bases and the V segment lost 10 bases, leaving 8 bases of the junction unmatched. CDR1 is ENHRY, CDR2 SYGVKD, per germline. CDR3 sequence reads: CATQQGEDTEAFF. The CDR3 DNA is TGTGCCACCCAGCAGGGGGAGGACACTGAAGCTTTCTTT.

The chain uses TRBV5-4 and TRBJ2-7; D perhaps matches TRBD1 (5 bases). Trimming removed 4 bases at V and 3 bases at J, with 11 bases between. In germline, CDR1 is SGHNT, CDR2 YYREEE (reference sequence). There are 13 residues in the CDR3. CDR3 protein: CASSTDRDYEQYV. CDR3 sequence (DNA): TGTGCCAGCAGCACTGACAGAGACTACGAGCAGTACGTC.

V gene TRBV3-1 (or the pseudogene TRBV3-2) combines with J gene TRBJ2-1; 9 bases map to TRBD1. V was pared by 6 bases and J by 8 bases, with 8 bases of the junction left unmatched. CDR1 is LGHDT and CDR2 is YNNKEL in the germline V gene (reference sequence). The CDR3 runs to 14 residues. The CDR3 loop reads CASSLSGTGYEQFF. DNA of the CDR3: TGTGCCAGCAGTCTGTCCGGGACAGGGTATGAGCAGTTCTTC.

J is TRBJ2-1 and V is TRBV9; TRBD2 matches at 9 bases. Germline assignment: CDR1 SGDLS and CDR2 YYNGEE. This CDR3 has 15 residues. V shed 4 bases, J shed 4 bases, and the junction held 6 bases outside the gene matches. CDR3 loop: CASSPRAGGYNEQFF. The CDR3 DNA reads TGTGCCAGCAGCCCCCGGGCGGGGGGGTACAATGAGCAGTTCTTC.